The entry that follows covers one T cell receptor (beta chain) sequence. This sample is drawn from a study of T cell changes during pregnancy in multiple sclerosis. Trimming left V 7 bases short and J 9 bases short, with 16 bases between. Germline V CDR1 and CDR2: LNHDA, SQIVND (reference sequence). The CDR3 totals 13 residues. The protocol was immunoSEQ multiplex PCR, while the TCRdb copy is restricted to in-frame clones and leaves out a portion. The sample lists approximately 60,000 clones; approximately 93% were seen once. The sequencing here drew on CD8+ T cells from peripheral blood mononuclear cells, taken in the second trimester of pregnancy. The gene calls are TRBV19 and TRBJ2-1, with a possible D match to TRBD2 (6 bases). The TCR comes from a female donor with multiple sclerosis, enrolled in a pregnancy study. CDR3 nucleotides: TGTGCCAGTACCCCGGGACTGATCCCTGAGCAGTTCTTC. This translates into CASTPGLIPEQFF.